This T cell receptor beta chain was observed in a study of blood T cell repertoires in COVID-19. Looking at the study overall: Researchers got acute and convalescent COVID-19 samples from the United States, Italy and Spain. Sample material is recorded as cDNA or gDNA derived from T cells, B-cell-depleted T cells, or PBMCs.

In the original processing: Reference gene primer amplification gave estimated nucleated cell counts. Sequencing was performed with immunoSEQ multiplex PCR; in TCRdb, only in-frame clones are kept and a portion is missing. For V, J and clone size, that table is used; D and trimming come from the DNA. The sample lists 85,000 to 100,000 clones; approximately 90% were seen once. V trimming: 2 bases; J trimming: 2 bases; junction bases outside the gene matches: 14. Germline CDR1 is SGDLS and CDR2 is YYNGEE. The length of the CDR3 is 19 residues. The V call is TRBV9, the J call TRBJ1-3; TRBD1 aligns across 9 bases. The sample was peripheral blood. The source of this sequence is a man between 60 and 75 years old with acute or convalescent COVID-19. The CDR3 loop reads CASSVAGTGITRAGNTIYF. The CDR3 DNA follows: TGTGCCAGCAGCGTTGCAGGGACAGGGATTACCCGAGCTGGAAACACCATATATTTT.